Shown below are 8 T cell receptor beta chains from a single sample sequenced in a study of blood T cell repertoires in COVID-19 (dated by TCRdb to 2019 to 2021). The method was the immunoSEQ multiplex PCR assay. TCRdb mirrors the immuneACCESS table, restricted to in-frame sequences. Some clones are absent from its copies; in checked studies, under half trace to an unresolved V gene, and the reason for the others is unknown. Within this sample are 270,000 or so clones, with more than 70% of them counted one time only. Together, the top ten hold 3.1% of the sample. Material: peripheral blood. The receptor source for this set is a woman aged 18-35 years with acute or convalescent COVID-19.

This chain uses TRBV9 with TRBJ2-7, with a tentative D call TRBD2 (5 bases). The V gene lost 0 bases and the J gene lost 6 bases, with 10 bases spanning the gap. The V gene's germline CDR1 is SGDLS and CDR2 YYNGEE. CDR3 length: 13 amino acids. The DNA for the CDR3 is TGTGCCAGCAGCGTAGCACTAGACGGCGAGCAGTACTTC. Amino acid sequence: CASSVALDGEQYF.

J is TRBJ2-1 and V is TRBV7-9, with TRBD2 matching 7 bases. Trimming removed 5 bases from V and 3 bases from J; junction bases left unmatched: 4. Germline CDR1 SEHNR, CDR2 FQNEAQ (reference sequence). The CDR3 runs 14 residues. The DNA of the CDR3 is TGTGCCAGCAGCACCGGGACTAACTACAATGAGCAGTTCTTC. It yields the protein CASSTGTNYNEQFF.

This clone has only one observation. The chain joins TRBV19 to TRBJ1-5, with D possibly matching TRBD1 (6 bases). The CDR3 runs 15 residues. Germline assignment: CDR1 LNHDA and CDR2 SQIVND (reference sequence). V lost 3 bases and J lost 3, with 12 bases in between. The CDR3, as DNA: TGTGCCAGTAGTATTCCTAGGGGACACAATCAGCCCCAGCATTTT. This sequence encodes CASSIPRGHNQPQHF.

V gene TRBV3-1 (or the pseudogene TRBV3-2) combines with J gene TRBJ2-5; D may be TRBD1 (6 bases). Germline V gene sequence: CDR1 LGHDT, CDR2 YNNKEL (reference sequence). The CDR3 loop spans 22 amino acids. Trimming removed 4 bases from V and 2 bases from J, with 35 bases in between. The CDR3 DNA sequence: TGTGCCAGCAGCCCTCCATTGAGCTTATGGGGGCGGGCAGAAAACCGGCAAGAGACCCAGTACTTC. Translation: CASSPPLSLWGRAENRQETQYF.

The chain joins TRBV5-8 to TRBJ2-5, with a tentative D call TRBD1 (8 bases). The CDR3 totals 14 residues. The V gene lost 4 bases and the J gene lost 5 bases, with 15 bases spanning the gap. Germline V gene lookup returns CDR1 SGHTS and CDR2 YDEGEE. The CDR3 spells CASSHGQGGETQYF. CDR3 DNA: TGTGCCAGCAGCCACGGACAGGGAGGGGAGACCCAGTACTTC. The complete variable domain, with remaining parts taken from reference TRBV5-8 and TRBJ2-5, reads EAGVTQSPTHLIKTRGQQATLRCSPISGHTSVYWYQQALGLGLQFLLWYDEGEERNRGNFPPRFSGRQFPNYSSELNVNALELEDSALYLCASSHGQGGETQYFGPGTRLLVL.

This clone has a single count. The chain is built from TRBV7-9 and TRBJ2-7, with a possible D match to TRBD1 (5 bases). This CDR3 contains 14 residues. The germline gives CDR1 SEHNR, CDR2 FQNEAQ (reference sequence). Deletions cut 6 bases from V and 0 bases from J, with 12 bases between. The CDR3: CASSYRQSSYEQYF. CDR3 nucleotides: TGTGCCAGCAGTTACCGACAGAGCTCCTACGAGCAGTACTTC.

The CDR3 DNA is TGCGCCAGCAGTGGGGGACAGGGGGTGGGCTACACCTTC. It is translated as CASSGGQGVGYTF. The gene calls are TRBV10-2 and TRBJ1-2; 11 bases fit TRBD1. The CDR3 is 13 amino acids. Germline CDR1 is WSHSY and CDR2 is SAAADI. The V and J ends lost 4 bases and 8 bases, in that order; junction bases with no gene match: 3.

The chain couples TRBV5-8 to TRBJ1-1; the match to TRBD1 covers 11 bases. Germline CDR1 SGHTS, CDR2 YDEGEE. The CDR3 is 15 amino acids. Trimming at V came to 4 bases and at J to 5 bases, leaving 7 bases not matched to a gene. This chain's CDR3 is CASSHHGTGGTEAFF. DNA of the CDR3: TGTGCCAGCAGCCATCATGGGACAGGGGGGACTGAAGCTTTCTTT.